Below are 2 T cell receptor beta chains sequenced from a single sample in a study of vaccination and CD4 T cells after COVID-19. No antigen has been assigned to these receptors. The treatment: approximately 9-day PBMC culture with coronavirus spike peptide pools or control peptides (ViraFEST assay). Sequenced with the Oncomine TCR Beta short-read assay was DNA taken from cultured CD4+ T cells. TCRdb analysed the PCR reads with MiXCR anew, one entry per CDR3 protein. The sample lists over 13,000 distinct CDR3 sequences, approximately 53% seen once, with approximately 10% in the top ten. The source material was CD4+ T cells from blood, cultured in vitro. The receptors were gathered from a human donor who had recovered from COVID-19.

This clonotype was seen once. The CDR3 here is CASSYNGNNYGYTF. In DNA form, the CDR3 reads TGTGCCAGCAGTTACAACGGCAATAACTATGGCTACACCTTC. The rearrangement joins TRBV6-5 to TRBJ1-2; D remains unclear. The ends were cut back, 2 bases at V and 1 base at J, with 8 bases in the middle. There are 14 residues in the CDR3. Per germline, CDR1 MNHEY and CDR2 SVGAGI.

J is TRBJ2-7 and V is TRBV27; TRBD1 matches at 10 bases. V gave up 5 bases and J gave up 2 bases; unmatched junction bases: 9. Germline CDR1 and CDR2: MNHEY and SMNVEV (reference sequence). CDR3 length: 16 amino acids. CDR3 coding DNA: TGTGCCAGCAGTCAAATAGCCGGGACAGGGGCCTACGAGCAGTACTTC. Translated: CASSQIAGTGAYEQYF.